This T cell receptor beta chain was recovered during a study of prognosis after radiotherapy for stage I lung cancer. Study-level points and caveats: Tumor specificity was not determined for the expanded TCR clones.

This clonotype was seen many times. No antigen is known for it. From genomic DNA, two-round multiplex PCR was used to amplify TCR beta CDR3. Every TRBV and TRBJ gene had its own specific primer in first-round PCR. TCRdb analysed the multiplex PCR reads with MiXCR anew, one entry per CDR3 protein. Among about 30,000 distinct CDR3 sequences listed, 30% to 40% were seen once. Germline V gene lookup returns CDR1 SNHLY and CDR2 FYNNEI. This CDR3 is built from 17 residues. J lost 10 bases, V lost 3 bases, and 10 bases had no gene match. The sequences come from PBMCs, collected before or after stereotactic body radiation therapy (not recorded which). This clonotype was obtained from a donor aged 50 or older with non-small cell lung cancer. This chain uses TRBV2 with TRBJ2-3, with 16 bases identical to TRBD2. As DNA, the CDR3 is TGTGCCAGCAGTGATTCGAGGGGACTAGCGGGGGGGCGGGCGCAGTATTTT. Translated: CASSDSRGLAGGRAQYF. The entire variable domain, with the rest obtained from reference TRBV2 and TRBJ2-3, is as follows: EPEVTQTPSHQVTQMGQEVILRCVPISNHLYFYWYRQILGQKVEFLVSFYNNEISEKSEIFDDQFSVERPDGSNFTLKIRSTKLEDSAMYFCASSDSRGLAGGRAQYFGPGTRLTVL.